The T cell receptor beta chain described here comes from a study of CD8 T cells in Susac syndrome. The CDR3 runs to 14 residues. CDR1 and CDR2 (germline): SGDLS, YYNGEE. The V segment lost 0 bases and the J segment 3 bases; nucleotides outside the gene matches: 2. As judged by recently defined diagnostic criteria, patients with Susac syndrome had definite or probable disease. Random hexamers were used to reverse transcribe the RNA input (about 0.5 to 1 ug). In TCRdb, the immunoSEQ multiplex PCR reads were re-called with MiXCR into one record per CDR3 protein. The sample has about 110,000 distinct CDR3 sequences, roughly 95% seen once; the top ten hold 0.4% to 0.5%.

The J gene is TRBJ2-5, the V gene TRBV9, with TRBD1 matching 7 bases. Sample: CD8+ T cells from PBMCs. The receptor's source is a human donor with Susac syndrome. The CDR3 protein is CASSVEGTEETQYF. DNA of the CDR3: TGTGCCAGCAGCGTAGAAGGGACAGAAGAGACCCAGTACTTC.